This T cell receptor beta chain was captured by sequencing in a study of T cell responses to AZD1222 COVID-19 vaccine. Study-level points and caveats: Most donors were white British and more were female, and clonal diversity was possibly underestimated.

Germline V CDR1 and CDR2: MNHEY, SMNVEV (reference sequence). With V trimmed by 3 bases and J by 2 bases, 6 bases remained unmatched. CDR3 size: 18 residues. Some clones are missing from TCRdb's copy, which holds only in-frame ones; the method was immunoSEQ multiplex PCR. The sample holds 150,000 or so clones, about 91% seen once. As concerns this clone: Its antigen remains unidentified.

The TCR was taken from an adult in good health. The source was peripheral blood, collected on day 0 of AZD1222 vaccination. The chain combines TRBV27 with TRBJ1-6; TRBD1 aligns across 11 bases. Here the CDR3 DNA reads TGTGCCAGCAGTTTCTCCGGGACAGGGGGACCCTATAATTCACCCCTCCACTTT. This gives the protein CASSFSGTGGPYNSPLHF.